These 2 T cell receptor beta chains were all obtained from the same sample, sequenced in a study of T cell responses to AZD1222 COVID-19 vaccine. The assay was immunoSEQ multiplex PCR, and TCRdb's table has in-frame clones only and misses some. The sample has around 120,000 clones, 92% seen once. Sample: peripheral blood, taken on day 0 of AZD1222 vaccination. The receptor set was obtained from an adult in good health.

Only one count was recorded for this clone. This chain uses TRBV10-3 with TRBJ2-2; D is unresolved. This CDR3 comprises 17 residues. CDR1 ENHRY and CDR2 SYGVKD come from the germline V gene. V was shortened by 0 bases and J by 0 bases, with 11 bases between the two germline ends. The CDR3 region is CAISESKPRSNTGELFF. CDR3 bases: TGTGCCATCAGTGAGTCGAAGCCCAGATCGAACACCGGGGAGCTGTTTTTT.

Only one count was recorded for this clone. The chain recombines TRBV5-6 with TRBJ1-6, with D possibly TRBD1 on 5 matching bases. Deletions cut 0 bases from V and 7 bases from J, with 14 bases between. This CDR3 is built from 16 residues. Germline assignment: CDR1 SGHDT and CDR2 YYEEEE. The CDR3 spells CASSLEWRGGNSPLHF. The CDR3, as DNA: TGTGCCAGCAGCTTGGAGTGGAGGGGCGGAAATTCACCCCTCCACTTT.